This TCR beta chain was found in a study of low-dose radiotherapy and immunotherapy resistance in tumors. The time point here: before trial treatment. The germline CDR1 and CDR2 sequences are MDHEN and SYDVKM. The CDR3 consists of 14 residues. J lost 3 bases, V lost 3 bases, and 1 base had no gene match. This clonotype was observed many times. Primers used for first-strand cDNA, a TRAV- and TRBV-specific set, covered both alpha and beta chains. Using a constant-region primer together with a V-primer adapter, TCRs were subjected to roughly 20 PCR cycles of amplification. Each CDR3 protein is one row after TCRdb ran MiXCR on the reads. This repertoire shows 100,000 or so distinct CDR3 sequences, 9.4% found once; its top ten account for 1%.

This clonotype was obtained from a male donor with prostate cancer. Sequenced material: PBMCs, taken before treatment. The rearrangement uses TRBV28 and TRBJ2-4; 8 bases align to TRBD2. CDR3 nucleotides: TGTGCCAGCAGTTTTGGGACTAGCAAAAACATTCAGTACTTC. Residues: CASSFGTSKNIQYF.